These 17 T cell receptor beta chains were all obtained from the same sample, sequenced in a study of T cell clonotyping in hematopoietic cell transplantation. The table came from immunoSEQ multiplex PCR; TCRdb's copy has only in-frame clones and leaves some out. The data show around 15,000 clones, with about 57% seen just once and approximately 12% held by the top ten. Specimen: PBMCs, collected 30 days after allogeneic stem cell transplant. The receptors stem from a male patient aged 45-60 years who had an allogeneic stem cell transplant from an unrelated donor, so T cells may come from the graft donor. Some clones in this sample may be carry-over from other donors' samples.

V is TRBV29-1 and J is TRBJ2-7, with 8 bases matching TRBD2. The CDR3 length is 12 residues. The germline V gene has CDR1 SQVTM and CDR2 ANQGSEA. V gave up 7 bases and J gave up 3 bases; unmatched junction bases: 5. The CDR3 loop is CSGTGTSYEQYF. CDR3 bases: TGCAGCGGCACCGGGACTAGCTACGAGCAGTACTTC.

The rearrangement uses TRBV4-3 and TRBJ1-2; D is ambiguous. Trimming cost V 2 bases and J 2 bases, with 12 bases left between them. The V gene's germline CDR1 is LGHNA and CDR2 YSLEER. This CDR3 is 15 amino acids long. The CDR3 protein is CASSQLRHDNYGYTF. The DNA for the CDR3 is TGCGCCAGCAGCCAACTGAGACACGACAACTATGGCTACACCTTC.

This clone has more than one count but fewer than ten. The chain recombines TRBV5-8 with TRBJ2-2; no reliable D call. The CDR3 is 15 residues long. Per germline, CDR1 SGHTS and CDR2 YDEGEE. Trimming left V 5 bases short and J 0 bases short, with 11 bases between. The CDR3 region has the DNA TGTGCCAGCAGTCAACAGCAACCGAACACCGGGGAGCTGTTTTTT. Translation: CASSQQQPNTGELFF.

V usage is TRBV29-1 and J usage is TRBJ2-7; TRBD2 might be the D (5 bases). The CDR3 has 13 residues. In germline, CDR1 is SQVTM, CDR2 ANQGSEA. V dropped 4 bases and J dropped 1 base, with 11 bases sitting between them. CDR3 sequence reads: CSVVTGKSYEQYF. In DNA form, the CDR3 reads TGCAGCGTTGTAACCGGGAAGTCCTACGAGCAGTACTTC.

This sequence joins TRBV30 and TRBJ1-4; D call uncertain. V lost 2 bases, J lost 2 bases, and 6 bases lay in between. The CDR3 consists of 13 residues. CDR1 is GTSNPN and CDR2 is SVGIG in the germline V gene (reference sequence). CDR3 amino acids: CAWSRTTNEKLFF. The CDR3 DNA follows: TGTGCCTGGAGTCGGACCACTAATGAAAAACTGTTTTTT.

This clone has only a few counts. The gene calls are TRBV28 and TRBJ1-6, with 7 positions matching TRBD1. The CDR3 totals 16 residues. V was pared by 3 bases and J by 7 bases, with 9 bases of the junction left unmatched. Germline values: CDR1 MDHEN, CDR2 SYDVKM. The CDR3 loop is CASSFPQGTSNSPLHF. CDR3 nucleotide sequence: TGTGCCAGCAGTTTCCCACAGGGGACCTCGAATTCACCCCTCCACTTT.

This clone was seen a handful of times. V gene TRBV15 combines with J gene TRBJ1-1; D is unresolved. Trimming removed 6 bases at V and 0 bases at J, with 8 bases between. Looked up from germline, CDR1 is LNHNV and CDR2 is YYDKDF (reference sequence). CDR3 length: 13 residues. CDR3 loop: CATRSDLNTEAFF. The CDR3 DNA sequence: TGTGCCACCAGATCGGACCTGAACACTGAAGCTTTCTTT.

About this clone itself: A read error may produce the germline difference seen at one junction end. The chain carries TRBV5-6 and TRBJ2-1, with 7 bases matching TRBD2. The CDR3 covers 14 residues. In germline, CDR1 is SGHDT, CDR2 YYEEEE. CDR3 protein: CASSSGGGTWEQLF. The CDR3 DNA reads TGTGCCAGCAGCTCCGGGGGAGGGACCTGGGAGCAGCTCTTC.

About this clone itself: Distinct nucleotide sequences in the sample also encode this CDR3. The V call is TRBV30, the J call TRBJ1-6, with D hard to call. V was cut by 2 bases and J by 7 bases, with 9 bases left in between. This CDR3 has 13 residues. CDR1 is GTSNPN, CDR2 SVGIG, per germline (reference sequence). This CDR3 reads CAWSPRTNSPLHF. CDR3 bases: TGTGCCTGGAGTCCACGAACAAATTCACCCCTCCACTTT.

The J gene is TRBJ2-2, the V gene TRBV14; tentatively, D is TRBD1 or TRBD2 (6 bases each). CDR1 SGHDN and CDR2 FVKESK come from the germline V gene. Trimming left V 4 bases short and J 4 bases short, with 22 bases between. The CDR3 length is 18 residues. The CDR3 protein is CASSRAEGGRGRTGELFF. For the CDR3, the DNA is TGTGCCAGCAGCCGCGCGGAGGGGGGAAGGGGTCGCACCGGGGAGCTGTTTTTT.

This clone was counted a single time. This chain links TRBV29-1 with TRBJ2-1; D is perhaps TRBD2 (5 bases). From germline, CDR1 is SQVTM and CDR2 ANQGSEA. Trimming took off 4 bases at V and 4 bases at J, with 14 bases between the two ends. This CDR3 region has 14 residues. This CDR3 is CSVGGGKLYNEQFF. For the CDR3, the DNA is TGCAGCGTTGGTGGAGGTAAACTGTACAATGAGCAGTTCTTC.

The genes are TRBV30 and TRBJ1-1; TRBD1 matches at 9 bases. Germline lookup yields CDR1 GTSNPN and CDR2 SVGIG (reference sequence). The CDR3 has 14 amino acids. Unmatched junction bases numbered 4, after V lost 0 bases and J lost 5 bases. The chain's CDR3 is CAWSVQGAYTEAFF. CDR3 coding DNA: TGTGCCTGGAGTGTACAGGGGGCTTATACTGAAGCTTTCTTT.

The V call is TRBV29-1, the J call TRBJ2-7, with D tentatively TRBD1 (5 bases). Deletions cut 7 bases from V and 2 bases from J, with 12 bases between. The CDR3 is 12 residues long. Germline V gene lookup returns CDR1 SQVTM and CDR2 ANQGSEA. This CDR3 reads CSAIGATYEQYF. Written as DNA, the CDR3 is TGCAGCGCGATAGGGGCTACCTACGAGCAGTACTTC.

In DNA, the CDR3 is TGCGCCAGCAGCCCCGCGGCAGCCCGCACAGATACGCAGTATTTT. The encoded protein is CASSPAAARTDTQYF. The chain is built from TRBV4-1 and TRBJ2-3; no definite D call. The germline V and J ends were trimmed by 4 bases and 1 base, with 12 bases remaining between them. The germline CDR1 and CDR2 sequences are MGHRA and YSYEKL. The length of the CDR3 is 15 residues.

The chain has TRBV13 and TRBJ1-1, with D perhaps TRBD1 (5 bases). This CDR3 has 14 amino acids. The germline CDR1 and CDR2 sequences are PRHDT and FYEKMQ (reference sequence). V lost 0 bases and J 5 bases, leaving 10 bases between the germline ends. The CDR3 sequence: CASSLGGEGTEAFF. The CDR3 bases are TGTGCCAGCAGCTTAGGAGGGGAAGGAACTGAAGCTTTCTTT.

The count of this clone is one. The rearrangement uses TRBV4-2 and TRBJ2-2; tentatively, D is TRBD1 or TRBD2 (5 bases each). Germline values: CDR1 LGHNA, CDR2 YNFKEQ. The V end lost 5 bases, the J end lost 8 bases, and 12 bases lay between the germline ends. The CDR3 spans 13 residues. The CDR3 nucleotides are TGTGCCAGCAGCGCTATCGGGACGGGGGAGCTGTTTTTT. It translates to CASSAIGTGELFF.

The chain recombines TRBV2 with TRBJ2-2; D is undetermined. The CDR3 totals 15 residues. The V end was cut by 7 bases, the J end by 1 base, with 13 bases between. Looked up from germline, CDR1 is SNHLY and CDR2 is FYNNEI. CDR3 in amino acids: CASKGRLQNTGELFF. The CDR3, as DNA: TGTGCCAGCAAGGGCCGGCTTCAGAACACCGGGGAGCTGTTTTTT.